What follows are 23 T cell receptor beta chains derived from one specimen sequenced in a study of blood T cell repertoires in COVID-19. Some clones are missing from TCRdb's copy, which holds only in-frame ones; the method was immunoSEQ multiplex PCR. The sample has over 350,000 clones, approximately 87% seen once. The sample consisted of PBMCs or T cells enriched from blood (not recorded which). These receptors came from a woman in her twenties or thirties with acute COVID-19.

This chain links TRBV28 with TRBJ2-5, with 8 bases matching TRBD2. Per the germline V gene, CDR1 is MDHEN and CDR2 is SYDVKM. Trimming took 3 bases from V and 1 from J; bases not matched to a gene: 1. The CDR3 is made up of 14 amino acids. CDR3 DNA: TGTGCCAGCAGTTTCGGGGGGGCCCAAGAGACCCAGTACTTC. Protein product: CASSFGGAQETQYF. Complete variable domain (other parts from reference TRBV28 and TRBJ2-5): DVKVTQSSRYLVKRTGEKVFLECVQDMDHENMFWYRQDPGLGLRLIYFSYDVKMKEKGDIPEGYSVSREKKERFSLILESASTNQTSMYLCASSFGGAQETQYFGPGTRLLVL.

The chain joins TRBV4-3 to TRBJ1-4; 10 bases align to TRBD1. Germline values: CDR1 LGHNA, CDR2 YSLEER. Losses at the gene ends were 4 bases for V and 8 bases for J; bases not matched to a gene: 4. The CDR3 sequence is 14 residues long. The CDR3 sequence is CASSPGQGGEKLFF. The CDR3 DNA sequence: TGCGCCAGCAGCCCTGGACAGGGGGGAGAAAAACTGTTTTTT.

The V and J genes are TRBV19 and TRBJ1-2; a possible D gene is TRBD1 (6 bases). The CDR3 runs to 17 residues. V lost 3 bases and J 4 bases, leaving 21 bases between the germline ends. Germline CDR1 and CDR2: LNHDA and SQIVND (reference sequence). DNA for the CDR3: TGTGCCAGTAGTATCCCACAGGGAACAGCCTTGGCCTATGGCTACACCTTC. This translates into CASSIPQGTALAYGYTF.

The chain has TRBV7-8 and TRBJ2-2, with 9 bases that match TRBD1. V lost 5 bases, J lost 7 bases, and 5 bases stayed unmatched. CDR3 length: 14 amino acids. The V gene's germline CDR1 is SGHVS and CDR2 FQNEAQ. In DNA form, the CDR3 reads TGTGCCAGCAGCATGGGACAGGGAAGCGGGGAGCTGTTTTTT. Translating gives CASSMGQGSGELFF.

The chain has TRBV4-2 and TRBJ1-3; a weak D match, TRBD1 (6 bases). CDR1 and CDR2 from the germline V gene are LGHNA and YNFKEQ. The CDR3 length is 15 residues. The V end lost 0 bases, the J end lost 8 bases, and 14 bases lay between the germline ends. In DNA form, the CDR3 reads TGTGCCAGCAGCCAAGATTACACAGGGCAAGACACCATATATTTT. It codes for CASSQDYTGQDTIYF.

The chain joins TRBV5-1 to TRBJ2-7; 9 positions match TRBD1. CDR1 and CDR2 from the germline V gene are SGHRS and YFSETQ. The CDR3 contains 16 residues. The junction had 12 bases not matched to a gene; V was cut back by 1 base and J by 7 bases. This CDR3 is CASSLSGGQGFREQYF. CDR3 DNA sequence: TGCGCCAGCAGCTTGTCCGGAGGACAGGGGTTCCGTGAGCAGTACTTC.

This rearrangement joins TRBV12-5 to TRBJ1-2; D may be TRBD1 (5 bases). The CDR3 length is 15 residues. V lost 1 base and J lost 3, with 12 bases in between. In germline, CDR1 is LGHNT, CDR2 FRNRAP. CDR3 nucleotides: TGTGCTAGTGGTTTGGCCCCGACAGCCCACTATGGCTACACCTTC. Translation gives CASGLAPTAHYGYTF. The whole variable domain, filled in from reference TRBV12-5 and TRBJ1-2, reads DARVTQTPRHKVTEMGQEVTMRCQPILGHNTVFWYRQTMMQGLELLAYFRNRAPLDDSGMPKDRFSAEMPDATLATLKIQPSEPRDSAVYFCASGLAPTAHYGYTFGSGTRLTVV.

This sequence joins TRBV18 and TRBJ2-7; 8 bases agree with TRBD2. Germline V lookup: CDR1 KGHSH, CDR2 LQKENI. V trimming: 6 bases; J trimming: 2 bases; junction bases outside the gene matches: 6. The CDR3 runs 14 residues. CDR3 nucleotide sequence: TGTGCCAGCTCGCCGGGGGGGGGCCCCTACGAGCAGTACTTC. This translates into CASSPGGGPYEQYF. The whole variable domain, filled in from reference TRBV18 and TRBJ2-7, reads NAGVMQNPRHLVRRRGQEARLRCSPMKGHSHVYWYRQLPEEGLKFMVYLQKENIIDESGMPKERFSAEFPKEGPSILRIQQVVRGDSAAYFCASSPGGGPYEQYFGPGTRLTVT.

The chain uses TRBV9 and TRBJ2-3; 11 bases fit TRBD1. The length of the CDR3 is 16 residues. Unmatched junction bases numbered 4, after V lost 2 bases and J lost 2 bases. Germline V gene data show CDR1 as SGDLS and CDR2 as YYNGEE. CDR3 residues: CASSVGQGAYTDTQYF. The CDR3 coding sequence is TGTGCCAGCAGCGTTGGACAGGGGGCTTACACAGATACGCAGTATTTT. Using reference TRBV9 and TRBJ2-3 for the parts outside the CDR3, the full variable domain is DSGVTQTPKHLITATGQRVTLRCSPRSGDLSVYWYQQSLDQGLQFLIQYYNGEERAKGNILERFSAQQFPDLHSELNLSSLELGDSALYFCASSVGQGAYTDTQYFGPGTRLTVL.

The V call is TRBV11-2, the J call TRBJ2-5; 13 bases are a match to TRBD2. The CDR3 totals 16 residues. Per germline, CDR1 SGHAT and CDR2 FQNNGV. J lost 1 base, V lost 7 bases, and 6 bases had no gene match. DNA for the CDR3: TGTGCCAGCATGGGGGGACTAGCGGGGTTCCAAGAGACCCAGTACTTC. Its translation is CASMGGLAGFQETQYF.

The chain has TRBV27 and TRBJ2-7; TRBD2 aligns across 9 bases. The CDR3 contains 16 residues. Germline loops: CDR1 MNHEY, CDR2 SMNVEV (reference sequence). The trim removed 7 bases at V and 7 bases at J, leaving 17 bases unmatched. The CDR3 nucleotides are TGTGCCAGCACCTCCCTGGCGGGGGGGCCCATACTAGAGCAGTACTTC. Residues: CASTSLAGGPILEQYF.

The chain employs TRBV5-1 and TRBJ2-3; the D gene is possibly TRBD1 (6 bases). V lost 3 bases, J lost 4 bases, and 9 bases lay in between. The CDR3 is made up of 13 amino acids. Germline V gives CDR1 SGHRS, CDR2 YFSETQ. The CDR3 DNA follows: TGCGCCAGCAGCTCCTCAGGGGCAGATACGCAGTATTTT. Encoded protein: CASSSSGADTQYF.

This clone appeared once. The chain uses TRBV5-1 and TRBJ1-5; weak D call: TRBD1 (5 bases). This CDR3 comprises 13 residues. V lost 3 bases and J 7 bases, leaving 11 bases between the germline ends. CDR1 is SGHRS and CDR2 is YFSETQ in the germline V gene. DNA for the CDR3: TGCGCCAGCAGCTACTGGGGCTCCCAGCCCCAGCATTTT. Translating gives CASSYWGSQPQHF. The variable domain in full, with the rest retrieved from reference TRBV5-1 and TRBJ1-5, is KAGVTQTPRYLIKTRGQQVTLSCSPISGHRSVSWYQQTPGQGLQFLFEYFSETQRNKGNFPGRFSGRQFSNSRSEMNVSTLELGDSALYLCASSYWGSQPQHFGDGTRLSIL.

This chain joins TRBV12-3 or TRBV12-4 and TRBJ2-7; 8 nucleotides line up with TRBD1. This CDR3 region has 13 residues. Trimming removed 4 bases from V and 5 bases from J; junction bases left unmatched: 4. This CDR3 is CASSSGGGDEQYF. CDR3 bases: TGTGCCAGCAGTTCAGGGGGCGGCGACGAGCAGTACTTC.

A single count supports this clone. The chain links TRBV6-5 to TRBJ1-2; the match to TRBD1 covers 7 bases. Germline V gene lookup returns CDR1 MNHEY and CDR2 SVGAGI. This CDR3 has 14 residues. With 6 bases clipped from V and 5 bases from J, the junction kept 9 bases outside the gene matches. The DNA of the CDR3 is TGTGCCAGCAGGGGAGGACAGGAGACTTATGGCTACACCTTC. This codes for CASRGGQETYGYTF.

The gene calls are TRBV6-5 and TRBJ1-1; D remains unclear. Germline V gene sequence: CDR1 MNHEY, CDR2 SVGAGI. The CDR3 runs to 13 residues. V lost 6 bases to trimming and J lost 4 bases, with 12 bases between them. In nucleotides, the CDR3 is TGTGCCAGCAGGATGCGCTCTCGCACTGAAGCTTTCTTT. It codes for CASRMRSRTEAFF.

V usage is TRBV7-2 and J usage is TRBJ2-7, with 7 bases identical to TRBD1. The CDR3 sequence is 14 residues long. The V gene end was trimmed by 5 bases and the J gene end by 2 bases; junction bases not matched to a gene: 6. CDR1 and CDR2 (germline): SGHTA, FQGNSA. The CDR3 region has the DNA TGTGCCAGCAGCCGGACAGGTGGCGCCTACGAGCAGTACTTC. Amino acid sequence: CASSRTGGAYEQYF.

The chain links TRBV29-1 to TRBJ1-2; the D gene is possibly TRBD1 (6 bases). The CDR3 has 12 amino acids. V was cut by 6 bases and J by 4 bases, with 12 bases left in between. CDR1 and CDR2 from the germline V gene are SQVTM and ANQGSEA. The CDR3 here is CSVAQGLYGYTF. DNA for the CDR3: TGCAGCGTGGCCCAGGGGCTCTATGGCTACACCTTC.

This rearrangement joins TRBV2 to TRBJ1-5; 7 positions agree with TRBD1. The ends lost 5 bases at V and 2 bases at J; junction bases unmatched: 6. This CDR3 contains 15 residues. CDR1 is SNHLY, CDR2 FYNNEI, per germline. Written as DNA, the CDR3 is TGTGCCAGCAGTCGAACAGGGGTCGGCAATCAGCCCCAGCATTTT. This sequence encodes CASSRTGVGNQPQHF. The full variable domain, its missing parts supplied by reference TRBV2 and TRBJ1-5, is EPEVTQTPSHQVTQMGQEVILRCVPISNHLYFYWYRQILGQKVEFLVSFYNNEISEKSEIFDDQFSVERPDGSNFTLKIRSTKLEDSAMYFCASSRTGVGNQPQHFGDGTRLSIL.

The J gene is TRBJ1-2, the V gene TRBV7-6; 9 bases align to TRBD1. J lost 5 bases, V lost 0 bases, and 4 bases had no gene match. Germline V gene lookup returns CDR1 SGHVS and CDR2 FNYEAQ. The CDR3 runs 15 residues. This CDR3 is CASSLAGQGLYGYTF. The CDR3 DNA reads TGTGCCAGCAGCTTAGCGGGACAGGGACTTTATGGCTACACCTTC. Based on the CDR3 plus reference TRBV7-6 and TRBJ1-2, the full variable domain is GAGVSQSPRYKVTKRGQDVALRCDPISGHVSLYWYRQALGQGPEFLTYFNYEAQQDKSGLPNDRFSAERPEGSISTLTIQRTEQRDSAMYRCASSLAGQGLYGYTFGSGTRLTVV.

The V call is TRBV7-2, the J call TRBJ2-3; the match to TRBD2 covers 8 bases. Germline V CDR1 and CDR2: SGHTA, FQGNSA. This CDR3 is built from 15 residues. Trimming cost V 8 bases and J 3 bases; bases outside gene matches: 10. For the CDR3, the DNA is TGTGCCAGCGGCGGGATAGCGGGGTTAACAGATACGCAGTATTTT. It translates to CASGGIAGLTDTQYF.

This sequence joins TRBV7-3 and TRBJ2-3; weak D call: TRBD2 (7 bases). Germline V gives CDR1 SGHTA, CDR2 FQGTGA. The V and J ends lost 1 base and 5 bases respectively, with 22 bases between them. The CDR3 runs 18 residues. Written as DNA, the CDR3 is TGTGCCAGCAGCTTAAGTTCAAATTTGGGGGGGCCCCTAGATACGCAGTATTTT. This sequence encodes CASSLSSNLGGPLDTQYF.

The V and J genes are TRBV10-3 and TRBJ2-7; TRBD1 is a possible D gene (5 bases). The CDR3 is 15 residues long. Per germline, CDR1 ENHRY and CDR2 SYGVKD. The V end was cut by 0 bases, the J end by 4 bases, with 13 bases between. The CDR3 protein is CAISESPDRFYEQYF. CDR3 sequence (DNA): TGTGCCATCAGTGAGTCACCTGACAGATTTTACGAGCAGTACTTC.